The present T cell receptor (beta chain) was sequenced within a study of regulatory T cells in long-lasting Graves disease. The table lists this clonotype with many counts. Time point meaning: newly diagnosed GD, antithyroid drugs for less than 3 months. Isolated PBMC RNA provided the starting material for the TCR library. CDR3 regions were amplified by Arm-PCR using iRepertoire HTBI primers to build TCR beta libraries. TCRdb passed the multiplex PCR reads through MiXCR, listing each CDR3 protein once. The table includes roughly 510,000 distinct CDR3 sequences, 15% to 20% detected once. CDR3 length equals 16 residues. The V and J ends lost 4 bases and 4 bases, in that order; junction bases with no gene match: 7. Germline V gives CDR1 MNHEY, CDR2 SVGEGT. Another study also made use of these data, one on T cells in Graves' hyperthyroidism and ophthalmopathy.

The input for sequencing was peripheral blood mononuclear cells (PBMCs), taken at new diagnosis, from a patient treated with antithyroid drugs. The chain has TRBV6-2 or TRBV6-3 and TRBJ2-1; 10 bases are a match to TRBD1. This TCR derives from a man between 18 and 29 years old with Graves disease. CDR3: CASSFQGQGLYNEQFF. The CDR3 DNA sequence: TGTGCCAGCAGTTTTCAGGGACAGGGGCTATACAATGAGCAGTTCTTC.